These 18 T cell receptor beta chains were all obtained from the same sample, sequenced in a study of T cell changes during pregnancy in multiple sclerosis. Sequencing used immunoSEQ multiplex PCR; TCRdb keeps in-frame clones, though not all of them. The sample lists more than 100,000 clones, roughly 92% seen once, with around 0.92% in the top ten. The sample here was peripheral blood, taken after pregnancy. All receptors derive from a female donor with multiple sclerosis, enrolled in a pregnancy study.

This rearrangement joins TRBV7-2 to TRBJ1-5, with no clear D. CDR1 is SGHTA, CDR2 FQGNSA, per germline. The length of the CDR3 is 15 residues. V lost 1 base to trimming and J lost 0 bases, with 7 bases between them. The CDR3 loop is CASSLVLFSNQPQHF. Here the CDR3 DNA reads TGTGCCAGCAGCTTAGTTCTATTTAGCAATCAGCCCCAGCATTTT.

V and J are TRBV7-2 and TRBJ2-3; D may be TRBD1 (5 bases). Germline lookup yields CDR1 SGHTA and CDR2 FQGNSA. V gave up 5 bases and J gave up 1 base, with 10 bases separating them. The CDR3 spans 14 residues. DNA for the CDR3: TGTGCCAGCAGCCGCCTACAGGGCACAGATACGCAGTATTTT. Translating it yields CASSRLQGTDTQYF.

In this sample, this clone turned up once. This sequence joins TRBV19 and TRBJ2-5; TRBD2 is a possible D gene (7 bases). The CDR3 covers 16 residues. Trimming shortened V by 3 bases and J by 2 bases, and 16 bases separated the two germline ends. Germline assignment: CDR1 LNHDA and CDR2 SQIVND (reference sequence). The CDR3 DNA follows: TGTGCCAGTAGTATCGGGGGGCGGGTAAGACAAGAGACCCAGTACTTC. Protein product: CASSIGGRVRQETQYF.

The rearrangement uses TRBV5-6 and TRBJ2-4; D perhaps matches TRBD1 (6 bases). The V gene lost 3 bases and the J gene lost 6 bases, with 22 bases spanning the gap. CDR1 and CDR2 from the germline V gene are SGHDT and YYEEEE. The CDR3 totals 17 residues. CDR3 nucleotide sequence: TGTGCCAGCAGCTGGGCAGGGGTAGGGATTGAGGGAAACATTCAGTACTTC. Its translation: CASSWAGVGIEGNIQYF.

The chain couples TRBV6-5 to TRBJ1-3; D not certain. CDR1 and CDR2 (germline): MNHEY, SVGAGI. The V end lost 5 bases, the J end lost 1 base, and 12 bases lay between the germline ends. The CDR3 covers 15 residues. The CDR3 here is CASSLIGGSGNTIYF. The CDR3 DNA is TGTGCCAGCAGTCTCATCGGAGGGTCTGGAAACACCATATATTTT.

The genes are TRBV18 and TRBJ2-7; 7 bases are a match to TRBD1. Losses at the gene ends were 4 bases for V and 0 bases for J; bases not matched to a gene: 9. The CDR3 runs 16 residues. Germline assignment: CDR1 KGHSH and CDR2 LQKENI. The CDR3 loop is CASSLTQGEASYEQYF. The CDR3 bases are TGTGCCAGCTCACTCACCCAGGGGGAAGCCTCCTACGAGCAGTACTTC.

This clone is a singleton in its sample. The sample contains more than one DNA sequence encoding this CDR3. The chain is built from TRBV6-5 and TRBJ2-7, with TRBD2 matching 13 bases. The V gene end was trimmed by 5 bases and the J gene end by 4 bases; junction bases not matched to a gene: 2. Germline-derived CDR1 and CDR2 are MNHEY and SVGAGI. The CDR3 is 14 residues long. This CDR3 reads CASSKLAGGYEQYF. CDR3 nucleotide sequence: TGTGCCAGCAGTAAACTAGCGGGGGGGTACGAGCAGTACTTC.

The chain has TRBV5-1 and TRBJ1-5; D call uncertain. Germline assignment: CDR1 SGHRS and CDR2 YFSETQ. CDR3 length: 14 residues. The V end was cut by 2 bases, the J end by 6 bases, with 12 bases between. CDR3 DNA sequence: TGCGCCAGCAGCTTTAAAGGAGGATCTCAGCCCCAGCATTTT. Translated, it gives CASSFKGGSQPQHF. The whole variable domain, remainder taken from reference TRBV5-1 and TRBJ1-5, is KAGVTQTPRYLIKTRGQQVTLSCSPISGHRSVSWYQQTPGQGLQFLFEYFSETQRNKGNFPGRFSGRQFSNSRSEMNVSTLELGDSALYLCASSFKGGSQPQHFGDGTRLSIL.

The chain's CDR3 is CASTHLQGAGGNTIYF. For the CDR3, the DNA is TGTGCCAGCACCCATCTACAGGGGGCGGGAGGAAACACCATATATTTT. The chain links TRBV28 to TRBJ1-3, with TRBD1 matching over 9 bases. The germline V gene encodes CDR1 MDHEN and CDR2 SYDVKM. V trimming: 7 bases; J trimming: 4 bases; junction bases outside the gene matches: 11. CDR3 length: 16 residues.

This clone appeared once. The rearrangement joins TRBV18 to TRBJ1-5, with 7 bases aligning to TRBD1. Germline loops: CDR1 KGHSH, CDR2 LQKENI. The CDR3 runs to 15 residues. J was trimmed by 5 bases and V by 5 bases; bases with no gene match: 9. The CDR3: CASSSRSTGDQPQHF. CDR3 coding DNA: TGTGCCAGCTCATCCCGGTCTACAGGGGATCAGCCCCAGCATTTT.

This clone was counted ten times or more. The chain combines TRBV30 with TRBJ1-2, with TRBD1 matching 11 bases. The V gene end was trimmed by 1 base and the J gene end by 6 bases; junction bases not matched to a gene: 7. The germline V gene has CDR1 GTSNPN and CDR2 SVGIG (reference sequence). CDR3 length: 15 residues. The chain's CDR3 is CAWSDYGTGGNGYTF. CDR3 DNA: TGTGCCTGGAGTGATTACGGGACAGGGGGGAATGGCTACACCTTC.

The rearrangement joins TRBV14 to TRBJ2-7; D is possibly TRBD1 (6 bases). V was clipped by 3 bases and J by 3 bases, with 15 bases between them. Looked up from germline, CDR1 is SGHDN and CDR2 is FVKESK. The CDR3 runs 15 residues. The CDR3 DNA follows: TGTGCCAGCAGCCAGGCCGGGACAACCCGCTACGAGCAGTACTTC. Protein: CASSQAGTTRYEQYF.

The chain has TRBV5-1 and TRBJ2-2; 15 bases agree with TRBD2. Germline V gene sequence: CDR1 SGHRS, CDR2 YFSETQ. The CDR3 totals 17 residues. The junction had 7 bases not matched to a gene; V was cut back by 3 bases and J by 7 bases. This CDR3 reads CASSSPGLAGGGGELFF. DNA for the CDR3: TGCGCCAGCAGCTCCCCGGGACTAGCGGGAGGAGGCGGGGAGCTGTTTTTT.

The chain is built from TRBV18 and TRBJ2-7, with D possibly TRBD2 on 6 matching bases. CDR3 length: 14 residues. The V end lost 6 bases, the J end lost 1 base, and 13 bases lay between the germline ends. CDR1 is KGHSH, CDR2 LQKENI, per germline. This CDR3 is CASSRDGRSYEQYF. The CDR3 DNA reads TGTGCCAGCTCGCGGGACGGAAGATCCTACGAGCAGTACTTC.

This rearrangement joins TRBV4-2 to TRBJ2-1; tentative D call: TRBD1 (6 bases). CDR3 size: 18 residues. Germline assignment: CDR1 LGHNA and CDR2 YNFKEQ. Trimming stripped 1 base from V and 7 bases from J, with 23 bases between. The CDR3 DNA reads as TGTGCCAGCAGCCAAGGAGGATCCCCCGGGACAACTAGTAATGAGCAGTTCTTC. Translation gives CASSQGGSPGTTSNEQFF.

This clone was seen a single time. This CDR3 is CAISEIGGSEQYF. In DNA, the CDR3 is TGTGCCATCAGTGAGATAGGGGGCAGCGAGCAGTACTTC. V gene TRBV10-3 combines with J gene TRBJ2-7; TRBD1 aligns across 7 bases. The germline V gene encodes CDR1 ENHRY and CDR2 SYGVKD. Losses at the gene ends were 2 bases for V and 6 bases for J; bases not matched to a gene: 4. The CDR3 length is 13 residues.

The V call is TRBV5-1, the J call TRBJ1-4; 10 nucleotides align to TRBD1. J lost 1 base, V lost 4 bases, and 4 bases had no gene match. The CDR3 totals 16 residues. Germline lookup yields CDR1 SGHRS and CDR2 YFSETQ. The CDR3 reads CASSPGQGQTNEKLFF. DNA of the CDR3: TGCGCCAGCAGCCCGGGACAGGGGCAAACTAATGAAAAACTGTTTTTT.

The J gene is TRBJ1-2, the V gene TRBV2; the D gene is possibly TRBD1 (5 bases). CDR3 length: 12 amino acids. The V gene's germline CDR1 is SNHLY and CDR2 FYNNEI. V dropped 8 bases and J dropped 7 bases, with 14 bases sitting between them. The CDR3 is CASGGGVRGYTF. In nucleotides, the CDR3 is TGTGCCAGCGGAGGAGGGGTGCGTGGCTACACCTTC.